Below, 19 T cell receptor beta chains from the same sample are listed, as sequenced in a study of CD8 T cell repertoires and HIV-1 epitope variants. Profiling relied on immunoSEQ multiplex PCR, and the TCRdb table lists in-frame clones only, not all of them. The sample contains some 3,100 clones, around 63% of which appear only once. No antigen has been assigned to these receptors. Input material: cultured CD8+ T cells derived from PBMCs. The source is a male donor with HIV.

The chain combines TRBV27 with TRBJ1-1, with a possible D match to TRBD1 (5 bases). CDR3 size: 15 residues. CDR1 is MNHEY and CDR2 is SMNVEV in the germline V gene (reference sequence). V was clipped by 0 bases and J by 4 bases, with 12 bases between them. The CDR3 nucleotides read TGTGCCAGCAGTTTATCTCAGGGCATTCCCACTGAAGCTTTCTTT. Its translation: CASSLSQGIPTEAFF.

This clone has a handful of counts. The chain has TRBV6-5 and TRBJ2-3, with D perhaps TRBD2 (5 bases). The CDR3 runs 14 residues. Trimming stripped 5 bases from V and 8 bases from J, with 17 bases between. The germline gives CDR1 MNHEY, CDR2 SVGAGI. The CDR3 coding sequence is TGTGCCAGCAGTCCTGGACTGAGAGACGGTACGCAGTATTTT. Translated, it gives CASSPGLRDGTQYF.

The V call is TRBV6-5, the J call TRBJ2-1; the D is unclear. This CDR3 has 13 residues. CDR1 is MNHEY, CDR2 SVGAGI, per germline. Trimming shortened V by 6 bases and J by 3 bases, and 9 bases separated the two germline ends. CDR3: CASSYGRYNEQFF. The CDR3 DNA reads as TGTGCCAGCAGCTATGGCCGCTACAATGAGCAGTTCTTC.

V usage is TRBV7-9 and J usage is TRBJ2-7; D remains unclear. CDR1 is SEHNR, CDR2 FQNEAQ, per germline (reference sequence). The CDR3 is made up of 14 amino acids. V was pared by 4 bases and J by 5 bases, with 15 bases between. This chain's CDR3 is CASSSVRRPDEQYF. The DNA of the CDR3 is TGTGCCAGCAGCTCAGTCCGAAGACCGGACGAGCAGTACTTC.

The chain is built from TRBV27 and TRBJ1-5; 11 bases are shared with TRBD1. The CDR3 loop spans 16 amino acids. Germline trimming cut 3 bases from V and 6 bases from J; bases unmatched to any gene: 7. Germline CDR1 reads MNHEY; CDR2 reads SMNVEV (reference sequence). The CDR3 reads CASSFLGQGVPQPQHF. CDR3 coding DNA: TGTGCCAGCAGTTTCTTGGGACAGGGGGTACCTCAGCCCCAGCATTTT.

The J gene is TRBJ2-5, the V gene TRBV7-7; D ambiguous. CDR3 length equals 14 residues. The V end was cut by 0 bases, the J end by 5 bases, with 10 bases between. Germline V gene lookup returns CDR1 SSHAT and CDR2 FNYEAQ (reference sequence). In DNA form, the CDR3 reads TGTGCCAGCAGCTTAGCTCCCGAGAGGGAGACCCAGTACTTC. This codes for CASSLAPERETQYF.

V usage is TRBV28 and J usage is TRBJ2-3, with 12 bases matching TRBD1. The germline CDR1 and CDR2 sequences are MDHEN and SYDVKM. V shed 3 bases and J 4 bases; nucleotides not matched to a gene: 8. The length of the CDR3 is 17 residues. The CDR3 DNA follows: TGTGCCAGCAGTTTTGGGGACAGGGGGCAAGACCCAGATACGCAGTATTTT. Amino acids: CASSFGDRGQDPDTQYF.

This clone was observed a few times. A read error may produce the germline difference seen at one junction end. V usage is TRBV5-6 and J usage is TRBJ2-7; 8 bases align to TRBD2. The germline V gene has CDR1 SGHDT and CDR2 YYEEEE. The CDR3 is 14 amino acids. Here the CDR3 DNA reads TGTGCCAGCAGCGCGGGACTAGGTTCCTCCGAGCAGTACTTC. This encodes CASSAGLGSSEQYF.

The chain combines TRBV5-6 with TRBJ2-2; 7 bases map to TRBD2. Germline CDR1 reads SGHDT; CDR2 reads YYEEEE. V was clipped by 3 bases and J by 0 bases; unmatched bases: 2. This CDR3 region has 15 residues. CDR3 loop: CASSWDYSNTGELFF. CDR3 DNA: TGTGCCAGCAGCTGGGACTACTCGAACACCGGGGAGCTGTTTTTT.

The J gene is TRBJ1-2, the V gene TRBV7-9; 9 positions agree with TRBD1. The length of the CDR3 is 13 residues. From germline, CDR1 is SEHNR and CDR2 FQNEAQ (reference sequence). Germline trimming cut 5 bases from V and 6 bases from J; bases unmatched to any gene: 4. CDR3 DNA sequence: TGTGCCAGCAGCGCGACAGGGGGAGATGGCTACACCTTC. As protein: CASSATGGDGYTF.

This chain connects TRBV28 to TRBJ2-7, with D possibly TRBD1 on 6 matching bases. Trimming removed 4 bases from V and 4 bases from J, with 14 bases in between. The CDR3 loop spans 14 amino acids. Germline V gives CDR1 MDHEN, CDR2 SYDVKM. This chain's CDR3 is CASSSTDRFYEQYF. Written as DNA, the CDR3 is TGTGCCAGCAGTTCCACCGACAGGTTTTACGAGCAGTACTTC.

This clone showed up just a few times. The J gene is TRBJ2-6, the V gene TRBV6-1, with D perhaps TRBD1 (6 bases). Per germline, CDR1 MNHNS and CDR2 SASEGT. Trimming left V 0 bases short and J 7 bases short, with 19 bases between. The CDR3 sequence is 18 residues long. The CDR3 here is CASSEATRVTGTANVLTF. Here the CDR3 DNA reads TGTGCCAGCAGTGAAGCGACGAGGGTGACAGGCACTGCCAACGTCCTGACTTTC.

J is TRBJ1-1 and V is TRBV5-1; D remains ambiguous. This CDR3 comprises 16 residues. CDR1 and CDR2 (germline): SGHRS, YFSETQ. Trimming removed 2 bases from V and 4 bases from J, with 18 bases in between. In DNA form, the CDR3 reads TGCGCCAGCAGCTTCGAGACACCCGGTATGGGCACTGAAGCTTTCTTT. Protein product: CASSFETPGMGTEAFF.

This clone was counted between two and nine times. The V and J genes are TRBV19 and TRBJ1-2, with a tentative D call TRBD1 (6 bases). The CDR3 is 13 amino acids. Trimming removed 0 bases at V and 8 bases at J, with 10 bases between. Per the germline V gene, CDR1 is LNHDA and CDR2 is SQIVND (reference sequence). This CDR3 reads CASSIDHRAGYTF. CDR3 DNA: TGTGCCAGTAGTATAGATCACAGGGCCGGCTACACCTTC.

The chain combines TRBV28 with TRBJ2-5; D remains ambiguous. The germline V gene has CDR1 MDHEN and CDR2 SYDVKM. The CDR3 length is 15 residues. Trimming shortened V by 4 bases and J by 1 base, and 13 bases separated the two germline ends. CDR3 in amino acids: CASSSPDMSQETQYF. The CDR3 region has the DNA TGTGCCAGCAGTTCCCCTGACATGTCCCAAGAGACCCAGTACTTC.

CDR3 DNA sequence: TGTGCCAGCAGCATACTAGCGGGAGCCTACGAGCAGTACTTC. Residues: CASSILAGAYEQYF. The chain employs TRBV28 and TRBJ2-7; 11 bases align to TRBD2. This CDR3 has 14 amino acids. Trimming removed 6 bases from V and 2 bases from J; junction bases left unmatched: 3. CDR1 MDHEN and CDR2 SYDVKM come from the germline V gene. The entire variable domain, with the rest obtained from reference TRBV28 and TRBJ2-7, is as follows: DVKVTQSSRYLVKRTGEKVFLECVQDMDHENMFWYRQDPGLGLRLIYFSYDVKMKEKGDIPEGYSVSREKKERFSLILESASTNQTSMYLCASSILAGAYEQYFGPGTRLTVT.

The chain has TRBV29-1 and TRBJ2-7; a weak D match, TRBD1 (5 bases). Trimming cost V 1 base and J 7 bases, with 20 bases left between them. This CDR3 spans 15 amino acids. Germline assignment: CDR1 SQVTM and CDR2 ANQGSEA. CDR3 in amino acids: CSVEAPAGILGEQYF. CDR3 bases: TGCAGCGTTGAAGCCCCAGCAGGGATATTAGGAGAGCAGTACTTC.

The CDR3 bases are TGTGCTAGTGGTTCGGACAGGGGAAGATCTAACTATGGCTACACCTTC. Protein product: CASGSDRGRSNYGYTF. The chain combines TRBV12-5 with TRBJ1-2, with 9 bases fitting TRBD1. There are 16 residues in the CDR3. Germline CDR1 reads LGHNT; CDR2 reads FRNRAP. V was pared by 4 bases and J by 0 bases, with 6 bases of the junction left unmatched.

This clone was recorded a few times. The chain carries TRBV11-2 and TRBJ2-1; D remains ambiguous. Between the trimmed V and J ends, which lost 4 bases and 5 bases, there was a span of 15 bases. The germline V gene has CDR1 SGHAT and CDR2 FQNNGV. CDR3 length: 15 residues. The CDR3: CASSSLMSEDNEQFF. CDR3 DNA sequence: TGTGCCAGCAGCTCCCTTATGAGCGAGGACAATGAGCAGTTCTTC.